Listed below are T cell receptor beta chains from one sample, sequenced in a study of T cell responses to AZD1222 COVID-19 vaccine. Sequencing used immunoSEQ multiplex PCR; TCRdb keeps in-frame clones, though not all of them. The sample shows around 200,000 clones, 70% to 90% of them seen only once. Material: peripheral blood, obtained on day 0 of AZD1222 vaccination. The receptors derive from an adult in good health. The CDR3 runs from the conserved cysteine through the conserved F or W. A D gene is named only where the DNA matches it firmly.

TRBD1 TRBJ1-2 TRBV3-1/TRBV3-2 TGTGCCAGCAGCCAAAGTGCGACAGGGGATGGCTACACCTTC CASSQSATGDGYTF
TRBD1 TRBJ1-2 TRBV11-3 TGTGCCAGCAGCTTAGCCCTTTGGGGACAGGGGACATATGGCTACACCTTC CASSLALWGQGTYGYTF
- TRBJ1-4 TRBV2 TGTGCCAGCAGCGCTGGGCGCGAAGTTGAAAAACTGTTTTTT CASSAGREVEKLFF
- TRBJ2-7 TRBV11-1 TGTGCCAGCAGCTATATCCGGGACCGCCCTAACGAGCAGTACTTC CASSYIRDRPNEQYF
TRBD1 TRBJ1-1 TRBV28 TGTGCCAGCAGCCCTGGACAGGGAGACACTGAAGCTTTCTTT CASSPGQGDTEAFF
- TRBJ1-1 TRBV10-1 TGCGCCAGCAGTGAGACAGCGAGGGGCACTGAAGCTTTCTTT CASSETARGTEAFF
TRBD2 TRBJ2-1 TRBV24-1 TGTGCCACCAGTGAATATACCCGGATCTGGCTAGCGGGGGCGGTATTCAATGAGCAGTTCTTC CATSEYTRIWLAGAVFNEQFF
- TRBJ2-2 TRBV27 TGTGCCAGCAGAAGGGGGGTCGGGGAGCTGTTTTTT CASRRGVGELFF
- TRBJ1-3 TRBV6-5 TGTGCCAGCAGTTACGATTATCTGGGAAACACCATATATTTT CASSYDYLGNTIYF
TRBD2 TRBJ2-7 TRBV19 TGTGCCAGTAGTTCTCATTCAGCGGGGACCCCCTACGAGCAGTACTTC CASSSHSAGTPYEQYF
- TRBJ1-2 TRBV3-1/TRBV3-2 TGTGCCAGCAGCCCCGATGCGGGGGGCTACACCTTC CASSPDAGGYTF